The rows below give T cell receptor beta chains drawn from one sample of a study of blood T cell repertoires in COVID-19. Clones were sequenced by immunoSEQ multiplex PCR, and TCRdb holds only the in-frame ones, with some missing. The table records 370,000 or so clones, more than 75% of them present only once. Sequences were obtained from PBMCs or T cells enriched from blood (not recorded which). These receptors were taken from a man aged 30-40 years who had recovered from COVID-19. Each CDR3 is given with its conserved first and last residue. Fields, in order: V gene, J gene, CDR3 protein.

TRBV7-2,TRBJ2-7,CASSARGGIYYEQYF
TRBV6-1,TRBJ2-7,CASREVAGGLIKYF
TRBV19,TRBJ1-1,CASSGAGRTEAFF
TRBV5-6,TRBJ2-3,CASSLGQLTDTQYF
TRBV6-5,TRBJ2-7,CASRPRTGEQYF
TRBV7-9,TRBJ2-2,CASSRREDTGELFF
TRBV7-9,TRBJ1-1,CASTLGGRTEAFF
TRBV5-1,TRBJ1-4,CASSLGNRGLGNEKLFF
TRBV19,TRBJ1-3,CASSIALGSSGNTIYF
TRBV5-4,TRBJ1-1,CASLGGQGDKRNTEAFF
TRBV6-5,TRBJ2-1,CASSYRQGAYNEQFF
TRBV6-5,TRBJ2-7,CASSQTGSSSYEQYF
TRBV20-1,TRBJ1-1,CSASPSGRGNTEAFF
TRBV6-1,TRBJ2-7,CASSADRQGRSYEQYF
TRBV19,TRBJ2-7,CASSRYRGLDYEQYF
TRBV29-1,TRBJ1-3,CSVRQGTSGNTIYF
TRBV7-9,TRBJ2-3,CASSLPRLGTDTQYF
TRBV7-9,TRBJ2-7,CASSLAGRSEQYF
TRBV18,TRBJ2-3,CASSPQLATDTQYF
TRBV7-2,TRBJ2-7,CASSLGAGATYEQYF
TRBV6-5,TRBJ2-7,CASSRTRTGPYEQYF
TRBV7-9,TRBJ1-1,CASSPGGVNTEAFF
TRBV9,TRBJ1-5,CASSVGMDEQGQPQHF
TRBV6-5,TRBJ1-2,CASSYNGANYGYTF
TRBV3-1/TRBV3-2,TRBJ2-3,CASSPPGTDTQYF
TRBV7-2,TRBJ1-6,CASSLASWDRGSNSPLHF
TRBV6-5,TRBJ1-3,CATSGSGNTIYF
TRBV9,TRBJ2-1,CASSVAAGGPTQFF
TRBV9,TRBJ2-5,CASSLTEGTQYF
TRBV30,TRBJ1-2,CAWSAPRVNTF
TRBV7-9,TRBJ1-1,CASSAGRTDPEAFF
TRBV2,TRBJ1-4,CASYLGNEKLFF
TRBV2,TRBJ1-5,CASSADRSNQPQHF
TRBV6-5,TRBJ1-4,CASSRGLTPNEKLFF
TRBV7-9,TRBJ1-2,CASSIADRVHYGYTF
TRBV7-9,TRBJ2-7,CASSRAGQASSYEQYF
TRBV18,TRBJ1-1,CASLGQATEAFF
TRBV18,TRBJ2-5,CASTGQSKETQYF
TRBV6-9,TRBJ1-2,CASSLDRTNYGYTF
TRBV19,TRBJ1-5,CASRGHSNQPQHF
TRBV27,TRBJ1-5,CASSPAGLVNQPQHF
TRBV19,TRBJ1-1,CASNKRSGRDTEAFF
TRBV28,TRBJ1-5,CASSSGQGKTQPQHF
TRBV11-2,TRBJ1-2,CASSINRGPGYTF
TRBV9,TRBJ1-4,CASSPDGGSTEKLFF
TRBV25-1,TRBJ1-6,CASSESGLHNSPLHF
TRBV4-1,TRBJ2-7,CASSQVTGGDRSYEQYF
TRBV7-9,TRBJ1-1,CASSFDYTEAFF
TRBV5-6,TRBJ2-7,CASSLGTGLSYEQYF